This is a list of T cell receptor beta chains from one sample in a study of shared clonotypes between healthy human individuals. TCRdb's copy holds only in-frame clones and misses some; the assay was immunoSEQ multiplex PCR. Of about 1 million clones in the sample, 75% are singletons; the top ten hold approximately 1.5%. Sequencing used memory CD4+ T cells sorted from blood. These receptors were taken from a man aged 18 to 30 in good health. CDR3s include the opening cysteine and the closing phenylalanine or tryptophan.

TRBV4-2,16,CASSQDWQGISYEQYF
TRBV19,13,CAKSLDRVYGYTF
TRBV27,17,CASSSGTGGDSSYEQYF
TRBV5-1,14,CASMAGGFTDTQYF
TRBV5-1,17,CASSLGSGINSGNTIYF
TRBV7-9,14,CASSRFREGTEAFF
TRBV30,14,CAWSVGGTKTEAFF
TRBV19,15,CASSIPAGNTGELFF
TRBV25-1,12,CASSEGPWGYTF
TRBV6-6,16,CASSHPGGGSNTEAFF
TRBV15,15,CATSRDITAGNTIYF
TRBV18,15,CASSDLAGAAYEQYF
TRBV15,13,CATQNPASNQQFF
TRBV5-1,16,CASSLAGGQGEGTQYF
TRBV5-8,15,CASSLDSGRRETQYF
TRBV10-2,13,CASSEQGGTGYTF
TRBV5-4,14,CASSFQGLSGELFF
TRBV6-6,14,CASRADGMNNEQFF
TRBV14,15,CASSQGGGVYYEQYF
TRBV7-2,14,CASSFSDQVGTQYF
TRBV15,16,CATSRSGGTYQETQYF
TRBV28,15,CASSLNLGAGNTIYF
TRBV10-1,15,CASSEGRGSGNTIYF
TRBV30,14,CAWSRVQGNYGYTF
TRBV5-1,15,CASSLEGRGYTEAFF
TRBV7-8,18,CASSFMVQRLVRTYEQYF
TRBV6-4,17,CASSDSIGYAVSYGYTF
TRBV11-2,14,CASSLDRLSDEQFF
TRBV10-3,13,CASSPPGAYEQYF
TRBV7-2,15,CASSLSWQSSYEQYF
TRBV30,15,CAWSPRRYLGSPLHF
TRBV5-6,12,CASSSRAGEQYF
TRBV4-2,15,CASSQVTGQGTPLHF
TRBV2,12,CASSSRDREQYF
TRBV5-4,15,CASSSLGQTTGELFF
TRBV9,13,CASSSRRGEKLFF
TRBV7-2,17,CASSLRSGSRGTDTQYF
TRBV18,15,CASSPWRVGNSPLHF
TRBV19,15,CASAQGWVGSYEQYF
TRBV11-3,15,CASSPGVAGEGEQFF
TRBV30,11,CAWSVRGEQFF
TRBV6-5,11,CASSYGYEQFF
TRBV18,15,CASSPQQGAENTIYF
TRBV15,15,CATSRVRGLGGELFF
TRBV20-1,11,CSARVNTEAFF
TRBV7-3,14,CASSLSPLQGKAFF
TRBV10-3,15,CAISEFGRDQETQYF
TRBV5-8,14,CASRLGTAGDTQYF
TRBV27,13,CASSFGRVETQYF
TRBV5-1,16,CASALSTGVNTGELFF
TRBV19,14,CASSIGGENTEAFF